The rows below give T cell receptor beta chains drawn from one sample of a study of blood T cell repertoires in COVID-19. Method: immunoSEQ multiplex PCR; TCRdb's copy keeps in-frame clones and lacks some. The profile shows about 190,000 clones, around 80% of them singletons. The sequencing input was peripheral blood. These receptors were collected from a woman of 80 years or more with active or convalescent COVID-19. Both conserved end residues are part of each CDR3. D genes are given only for firm matches. Size is stated for part of the rows, as once, few or many counts, or as a class when the clone is expanded.

DNA: TGTGCCAGCAGCCTGCCGGGTCAGCCCCAGCATTTT
CDR3: CASSLPGQPQHF
size: NA
V: TRBV5-4
D: NA
J: TRBJ1-5

DNA: TGTGCCAGCAGCCCTGAGACCCAGTACTTC
CDR3: CASSPETQYF
size: NA
V: TRBV21-1
D: NA
J: TRBJ2-5

DNA: TGTGCCAGCAGTCGAACAAGCAATCAGCCCCAGCATTTT
CDR3: CASSRTSNQPQHF
size: NA
V: TRBV6-5
D: NA
J: TRBJ1-5

DNA: TGTGCCAGCAGTTATACAGGCCCAAGATCCGAGCAGTACTTC
CDR3: CASSYTGPRSEQYF
size: NA
V: TRBV6-2/TRBV6-3
D: NA
J: TRBJ2-7

DNA: TGCGCCAGCAGCCAAGAGGGACAGCTAAATCAGCCCCAGCATTTT
CDR3: CASSQEGQLNQPQHF
size: few
V: TRBV4-1
D: TRBD1
J: TRBJ1-5

DNA: TGCGCCAGCAGCACCTCGGGCGGGGCCGGAAACACCATATATTTT
CDR3: CASSTSGGAGNTIYF
size: NA
V: TRBV5-1
D: NA
J: TRBJ1-3

DNA: TGTGCCAGCAGTTATTACTTGTTCTCCTATAATTCACCCCTCCACTTT
CDR3: CASSYYLFSYNSPLHF
size: NA
V: TRBV6-2/TRBV6-3
D: NA
J: TRBJ1-6

DNA: TGCAGTGCTAGTGGGACTAGCGGGGGGGGAACCTACGAGCAGTACTTC
CDR3: CSASGTSGGGTYEQYF
size: NA
V: TRBV20-1
D: TRBD2
J: TRBJ2-7

DNA: TGTGCCCACAGGGGGCGGGATGGCTACACCTTC
CDR3: CAHRGRDGYTF
size: NA
V: TRBV30
D: TRBD1
J: TRBJ1-2

DNA: TGTGCCAGCAGCCAGCCCAACCGGGACACTGAAGCTTTCTTT
CDR3: CASSQPNRDTEAFF
size: NA
V: TRBV5-5
D: NA
J: TRBJ1-1

DNA: TGTGCCAGCAGTGAAGTAGCGGGGGTCACCTACGAGCAGTACTTC
CDR3: CASSEVAGVTYEQYF
size: many
V: TRBV2
D: TRBD2
J: TRBJ2-7

DNA: TGTGCCAGCAGCCAAGATGTCAGAGCGGGCGAGCAGTACTTC
CDR3: CASSQDVRAGEQYF
size: once
V: TRBV14
D: NA
J: TRBJ2-7

DNA: TGTGCCAGCAGCTTAATTACAGGGGGCACAGATACGCAGTATTTT
CDR3: CASSLITGGTDTQYF
size: NA
V: TRBV11-2
D: TRBD1
J: TRBJ2-3

DNA: TGTGCCAGCAGCCTCCTAGGGACAGCCCAAGAGACCCAGTACTTC
CDR3: CASSLLGTAQETQYF
size: once
V: TRBV9
D: TRBD1
J: TRBJ2-5

DNA: TGTGCCAGCAGCCCCACTGGAGGGTTCGGCTACACCTTC
CDR3: CASSPTGGFGYTF
size: NA
V: TRBV7-6
D: NA
J: TRBJ1-2

DNA: TGTGCCAGCAGCCCGGGATTAGGAAAACTGTTTTTT
CDR3: CASSPGLGKLFF
size: NA
V: TRBV3-1/TRBV3-2
D: NA
J: TRBJ1-4

DNA: TGTGCCACCAGCAGAGACAGGGATCATTCGAATTCACCCCTCCACTTT
CDR3: CATSRDRDHSNSPLHF
size: NA
V: TRBV15
D: NA
J: TRBJ1-6

DNA: TGCAGCGTTGGACAGGGACATGGAAACACCATATATTTT
CDR3: CSVGQGHGNTIYF
size: NA
V: TRBV29-1
D: TRBD1
J: TRBJ1-3

DNA: TGTGCCAGCAGCCGAAGTCTCCCCGGGAATGAGCAGTTCTTC
CDR3: CASSRSLPGNEQFF
size: NA
V: TRBV7-9
D: NA
J: TRBJ2-1

DNA: TGTGCCGACCAGGGTGACAGGAACACTGAAGCTTTCTTT
CDR3: CADQGDRNTEAFF
size: NA
V: TRBV2
D: NA
J: TRBJ1-1

DNA: TGTGCCAGCAGCCTAGACAGACCCTCCGAGCAGTACTTC
CDR3: CASSLDRPSEQYF
size: NA
V: TRBV7-2
D: NA
J: TRBJ2-7

DNA: TGTGCCAGCAGCGCCGTGGACCGCGGAGGTAGTGAAAAACTGTTTTTT
CDR3: CASSAVDRGGSEKLFF
size: NA
V: TRBV9
D: NA
J: TRBJ1-4

DNA: TGCGCCAGCAGCTTGGCGACTACAGGGCTGAGCACAGATACGCAGTATTTT
CDR3: CASSLATTGLSTDTQYF
size: NA
V: TRBV5-1
D: NA
J: TRBJ2-3

DNA: TGTGCCAGCAGTAGATCCGGGACAGGATCTTATAGCAATCAGCCCCAGCATTTT
CDR3: CASSRSGTGSYSNQPQHF
size: NA
V: TRBV27
D: TRBD1
J: TRBJ1-5

DNA: TGTGCCAGCAGCCCTGAGCAATTCTATGGCTACACCTTC
CDR3: CASSPEQFYGYTF
size: NA
V: TRBV5-4
D: NA
J: TRBJ1-2

DNA: TGCGCCAGCAGCCAAACCGGGACAGAGAACACTGAAGCTTTCTTT
CDR3: CASSQTGTENTEAFF
size: NA
V: TRBV4-1
D: TRBD1
J: TRBJ1-1

DNA: TGTGCCAGCAGCCCGCACCGGCCAGGGCCCAATCAGCCCCAGCATTTT
CDR3: CASSPHRPGPNQPQHF
size: few
V: TRBV7-2
D: NA
J: TRBJ1-5

DNA: TGCGCCAGCAGCCAAGAATTCCAGGATCAGCCCCAGCATTTT
CDR3: CASSQEFQDQPQHF
size: NA
V: TRBV4-3
D: NA
J: TRBJ1-5

DNA: TGTGCCAGCACTCCCTGGCCCCTTAGCACAGATACGCAGTATTTT
CDR3: CASTPWPLSTDTQYF
size: few
V: TRBV27
D: NA
J: TRBJ2-3

DNA: TGTGCCAGTAGTATCGGGGGTGTCGACACTGAAGCTTTCTTT
CDR3: CASSIGGVDTEAFF
size: NA
V: TRBV19
D: NA
J: TRBJ1-1

DNA: TGTGCCAGCATTGTGAGGGGGCTCTGGGAGACCCAGTACTTC
CDR3: CASIVRGLWETQYF
size: NA
V: TRBV2
D: TRBD1
J: TRBJ2-5

DNA: TGTGCCAGCAGCTCCTCACACGGATCCCAGGGGACTGAAGCTTTCTTT
CDR3: CASSSSHGSQGTEAFF
size: once
V: TRBV7-6
D: NA
J: TRBJ1-1

DNA: TGTGCCACCAGCAGAGAGGTAACGGTGAACACTGAAGCTTTCTTT
CDR3: CATSREVTVNTEAFF
size: NA
V: TRBV15
D: NA
J: TRBJ1-1

DNA: TGTGCCATCAGGGGGACAGGGGGCTATGGCTACACCTTC
CDR3: CAIRGTGGYGYTF
size: NA
V: TRBV10-3
D: TRBD1
J: TRBJ1-2

DNA: TGTGCCATCAGTAGAGGGACAGGACAAGAGACCCAGTACTTC
CDR3: CAISRGTGQETQYF
size: NA
V: TRBV10-3
D: TRBD1
J: TRBJ2-5

DNA: TGTGCCATCAGTGAGGCAGGGCAGGACACTGAAGCTTTCTTT
CDR3: CAISEAGQDTEAFF
size: NA
V: TRBV10-3
D: NA
J: TRBJ1-1

DNA: TGTGCCAGCTCACGGGACAGATATAGCAATCAGCCCCAGCATTTT
CDR3: CASSRDRYSNQPQHF
size: once
V: TRBV18
D: TRBD1
J: TRBJ1-5

DNA: TGTGCCAGCAGCTTGCGGACAGTAAATTCACCCCTCCACTTT
CDR3: CASSLRTVNSPLHF
size: NA
V: TRBV5-6
D: NA
J: TRBJ1-6

DNA: TGTGCCAGCAGCCGGACAGGGGGTGGTAACACTGAAGCTTTCTTT
CDR3: CASSRTGGGNTEAFF
size: NA
V: TRBV6-2/TRBV6-3
D: TRBD1
J: TRBJ1-1

DNA: TGTGCCAGCAGCTCCACCGACAGGGGAAATTCACCCCTCCACTTT
CDR3: CASSSTDRGNSPLHF
size: NA
V: TRBV6-5
D: TRBD1
J: TRBJ1-6

DNA: TGTGCCAGCAGCGCCCGACAGTTAGAAGCTTTCTTT
CDR3: CASSARQLEAFF
size: NA
V: TRBV7-9
D: NA
J: TRBJ1-1

DNA: TGTGCCAGCAGCTTAGGACCAGGGTCAGAGACCCAGTACTTC
CDR3: CASSLGPGSETQYF
size: few
V: TRBV7-9
D: NA
J: TRBJ2-5

DNA: TGCGCCAGCAGTTTGGGAGGGAACACCGGGGAGCTGTTTTTT
CDR3: CASSLGGNTGELFF
size: NA
V: TRBV5-1
D: NA
J: TRBJ2-2

DNA: TGCAGCGCCGCGAGAAGCGCCTCTGGAAACACCATATATTTT
CDR3: CSAARSASGNTIYF
size: NA
V: TRBV29-1
D: NA
J: TRBJ1-3

DNA: TGTGCCAGCAGGCCGTGGAGCTCCTACAATGAGCAGTTCTTC
CDR3: CASRPWSSYNEQFF
size: NA
V: TRBV6-6
D: NA
J: TRBJ2-1

DNA: TGCGCCAGCAGCTTGGCCGTTGACTTTACTTTATCCTCCTACGAGCAGTACTTC
CDR3: CASSLAVDFTLSSYEQYF
size: NA
V: TRBV5-1
D: NA
J: TRBJ2-7

DNA: TGTGCCAGCAGCTTAGTTAGGGGGAACATTCAGTACTTC
CDR3: CASSLVRGNIQYF
size: NA
V: TRBV7-2
D: NA
J: TRBJ2-4

DNA: TGCGCCAGCAGCCTACTAGCGGGGGGACCAGATACGCAGTATTTT
CDR3: CASSLLAGGPDTQYF
size: NA
V: TRBV5-1
D: TRBD2
J: TRBJ2-3

DNA: TGTGCCAGCAGCTTCGTAGGGAGCGAGCAGTACTTC
CDR3: CASSFVGSEQYF
size: once
V: TRBV11-3
D: NA
J: TRBJ2-7

DNA: TGTGCCAGCAAACAGGACAGGGGGCCGAATCAGCCCCAGCATTTT
CDR3: CASKQDRGPNQPQHF
size: NA
V: TRBV27
D: TRBD1
J: TRBJ1-5